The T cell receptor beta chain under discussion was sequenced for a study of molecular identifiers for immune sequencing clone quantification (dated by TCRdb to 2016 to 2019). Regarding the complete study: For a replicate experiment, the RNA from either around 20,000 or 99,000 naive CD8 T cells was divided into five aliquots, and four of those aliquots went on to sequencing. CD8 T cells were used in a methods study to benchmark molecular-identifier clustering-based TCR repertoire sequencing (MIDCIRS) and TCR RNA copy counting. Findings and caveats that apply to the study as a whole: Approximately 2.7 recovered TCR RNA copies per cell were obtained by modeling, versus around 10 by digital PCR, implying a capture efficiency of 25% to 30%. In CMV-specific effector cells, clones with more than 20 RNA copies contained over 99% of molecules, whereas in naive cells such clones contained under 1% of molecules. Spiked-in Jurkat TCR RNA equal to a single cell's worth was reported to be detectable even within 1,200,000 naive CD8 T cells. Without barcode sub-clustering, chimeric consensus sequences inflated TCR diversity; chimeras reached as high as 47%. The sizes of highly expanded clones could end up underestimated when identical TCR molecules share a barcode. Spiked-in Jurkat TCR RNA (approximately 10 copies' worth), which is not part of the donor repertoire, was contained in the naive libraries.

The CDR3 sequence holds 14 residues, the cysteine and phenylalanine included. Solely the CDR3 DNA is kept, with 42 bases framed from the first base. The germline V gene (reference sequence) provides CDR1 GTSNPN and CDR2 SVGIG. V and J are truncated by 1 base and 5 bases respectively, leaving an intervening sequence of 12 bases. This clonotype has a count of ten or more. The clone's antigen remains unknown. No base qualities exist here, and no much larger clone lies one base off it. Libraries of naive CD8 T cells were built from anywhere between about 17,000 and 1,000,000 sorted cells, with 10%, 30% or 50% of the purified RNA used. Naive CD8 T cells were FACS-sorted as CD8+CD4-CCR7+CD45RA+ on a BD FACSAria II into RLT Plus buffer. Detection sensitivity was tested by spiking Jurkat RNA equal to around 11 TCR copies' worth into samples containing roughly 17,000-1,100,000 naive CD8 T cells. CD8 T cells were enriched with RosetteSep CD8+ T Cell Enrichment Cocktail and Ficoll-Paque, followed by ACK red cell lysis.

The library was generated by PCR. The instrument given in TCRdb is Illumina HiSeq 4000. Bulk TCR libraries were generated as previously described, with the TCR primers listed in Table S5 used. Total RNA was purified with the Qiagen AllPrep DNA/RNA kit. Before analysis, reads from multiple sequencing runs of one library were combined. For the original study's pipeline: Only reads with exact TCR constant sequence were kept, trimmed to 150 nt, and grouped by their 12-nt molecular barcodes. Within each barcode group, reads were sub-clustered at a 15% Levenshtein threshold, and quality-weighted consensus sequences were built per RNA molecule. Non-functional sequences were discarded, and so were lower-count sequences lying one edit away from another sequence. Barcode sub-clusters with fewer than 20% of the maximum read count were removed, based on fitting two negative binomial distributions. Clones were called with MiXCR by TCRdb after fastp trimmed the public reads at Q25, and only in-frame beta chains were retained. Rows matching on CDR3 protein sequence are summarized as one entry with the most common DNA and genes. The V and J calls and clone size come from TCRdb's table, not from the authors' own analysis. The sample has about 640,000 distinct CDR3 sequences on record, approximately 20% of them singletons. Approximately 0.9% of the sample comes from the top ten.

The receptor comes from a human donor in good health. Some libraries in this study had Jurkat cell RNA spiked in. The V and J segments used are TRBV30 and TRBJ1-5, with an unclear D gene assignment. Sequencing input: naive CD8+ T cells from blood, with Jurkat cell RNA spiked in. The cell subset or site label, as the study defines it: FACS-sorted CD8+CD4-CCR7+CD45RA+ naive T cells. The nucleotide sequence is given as TGTGCCTGGAGTGATCTAAGGGATGATCAGCCCCAGCATTTT. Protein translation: CAWSDLRDDQPQHF.